A single sample is the source of the 6 T cell receptor beta chains below, sequenced in a study of cytomegalovirus exposure and HLA in healthy donors (dated by TCRdb to 2016 to 2017). Library preparation was by the immunoSEQ multiplex PCR assay. For the multiplex PCR, a mixture combining 60 forward primers for TCR Vbeta segments and 13 reverse primers for TCR Jbeta segments was used. The clones in this table, taken by TCRdb from immuneACCESS, are in-frame only. Not every clone is retained; where verified, under half of the shortfall comes from an unresolved V gene, and the cause of the rest is unknown. Within this sample are some 130,000 clones, with 82% of them counted one time only. Around 2.5% of the sample lies in the top ten. The specimen sequenced was PBMCs. These receptors came from a boy aged 2 to 9 in good health and CMV-seronegative.

The rearrangement uses TRBV6-4 and TRBJ2-2; TRBD2 might be the D (5 bases). CDR3 size: 15 residues. V was cut by 4 bases and J by 4 bases, with 13 bases left in between. Per germline, CDR1 MRHNA and CDR2 SNTAGT. The DNA for the CDR3 is TGTGCCAGCAGTGTTAGAGGGAGTTTCACCGGGGAGCTGTTTTTT. It yields the protein CASSVRGSFTGELFF.

The chain recombines TRBV5-6 with TRBJ1-5; 11 bases are a match to TRBD1. This CDR3 is 15 amino acids long. CDR1 is SGHDT, CDR2 YYEEEE, per germline. The V segment lost 5 bases and the J segment 6 bases; nucleotides outside the gene matches: 7. This CDR3 is CASSVGTGGFQPQHF. CDR3 DNA sequence: TGTGCCAGCAGTGTCGGGACAGGGGGTTTTCAGCCCCAGCATTTT.

The chain uses TRBV19 and TRBJ2-7; perhaps TRBD1 as D (5 bases). Trimming pared 6 bases from V and 0 bases from J, leaving 6 bases between. The CDR3 has 12 residues. Germline CDR1 reads LNHDA; CDR2 reads SQIVND (reference sequence). The CDR3 loop is CASSDSSYEQYV. In DNA form, the CDR3 reads TGTGCCAGTAGCGACAGCTCCTACGAGCAGTACGTC.

This clone was found once. The chain has TRBV13 and TRBJ1-2; D unclear. Looked up from germline, CDR1 is PRHDT and CDR2 is FYEKMQ (reference sequence). The V end was cut by 4 bases, the J end by 3 bases, with 12 bases between. CDR3 size: 14 residues. The CDR3 loop reads CASSWLKMDYGYTF. The DNA of the CDR3 is TGTGCCAGCAGCTGGCTCAAGATGGACTATGGCTACACCTTC.

This chain uses TRBV29-1 with TRBJ1-1; no clear D gene. Trimming took 8 bases from V and 2 from J, leaving 15 bases between them. Germline lookup yields CDR1 SQVTM and CDR2 ANQGSEA. This CDR3 is 13 amino acids long. The CDR3 region has the DNA TGCAGCATAACCCAGGCTCTCAACACTGAAGCTTTCTTT. Translating it yields CSITQALNTEAFF.

The chain couples TRBV5-6 to TRBJ1-5, with 10 bases that match TRBD1. Trimming cost V 3 bases and J 4 bases; bases outside gene matches: 4. CDR3 length: 15 amino acids. The germline V gene has CDR1 SGHDT and CDR2 YYEEEE. The CDR3 here is CASSWGQGLNQPQHF. The CDR3 DNA sequence: TGTGCCAGCAGCTGGGGACAGGGGCTGAATCAGCCCCAGCATTTT.